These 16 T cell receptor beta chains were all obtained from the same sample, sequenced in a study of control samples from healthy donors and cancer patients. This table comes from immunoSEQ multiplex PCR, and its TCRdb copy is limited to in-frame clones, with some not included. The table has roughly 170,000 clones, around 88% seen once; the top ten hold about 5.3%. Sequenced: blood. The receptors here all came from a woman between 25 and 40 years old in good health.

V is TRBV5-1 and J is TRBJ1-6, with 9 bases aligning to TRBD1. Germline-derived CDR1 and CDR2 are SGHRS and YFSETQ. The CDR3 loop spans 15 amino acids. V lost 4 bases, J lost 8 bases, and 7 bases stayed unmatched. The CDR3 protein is CASSLRQGGDSPLHF. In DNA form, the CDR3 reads TGCGCCAGCAGCCTGCGACAGGGGGGCGATTCACCCCTCCACTTT. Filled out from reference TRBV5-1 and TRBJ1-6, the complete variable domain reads KAGVTQTPRYLIKTRGQQVTLSCSPISGHRSVSWYQQTPGQGLQFLFEYFSETQRNKGNFPGRFSGRQFSNSRSEMNVSTLELGDSALYLCASSLRQGGDSPLHFGNGTRLTVT.

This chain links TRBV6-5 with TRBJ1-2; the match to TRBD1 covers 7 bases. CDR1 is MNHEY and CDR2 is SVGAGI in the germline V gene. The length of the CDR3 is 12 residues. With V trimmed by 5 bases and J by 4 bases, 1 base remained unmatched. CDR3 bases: TGTGCCAGCAGTCGGGACAGCTATGGCTACACCTTC. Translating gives CASSRDSYGYTF.

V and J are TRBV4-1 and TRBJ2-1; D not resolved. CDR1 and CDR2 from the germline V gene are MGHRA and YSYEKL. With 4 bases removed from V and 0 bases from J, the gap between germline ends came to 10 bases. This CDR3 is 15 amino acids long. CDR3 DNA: TGCGCCAGCAGCCCTACACTAAGCTCCTACAATGAGCAGTTCTTC. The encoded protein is CASSPTLSSYNEQFF.

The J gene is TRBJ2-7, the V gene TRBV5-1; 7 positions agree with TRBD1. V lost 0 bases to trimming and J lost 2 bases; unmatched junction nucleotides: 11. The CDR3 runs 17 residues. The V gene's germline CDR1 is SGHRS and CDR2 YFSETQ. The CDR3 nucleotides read TGCGCCAGCAGCTTGGAAATGACGGTGACAGGGACCTACGAGCAGTACTTC. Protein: CASSLEMTVTGTYEQYF.

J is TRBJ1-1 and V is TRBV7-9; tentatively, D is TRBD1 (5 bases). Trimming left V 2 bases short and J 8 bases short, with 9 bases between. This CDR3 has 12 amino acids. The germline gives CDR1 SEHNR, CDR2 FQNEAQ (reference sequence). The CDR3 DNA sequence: TGTGCCAGCAGCTTACATGGGGCCGAAGCTTTCTTT. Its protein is CASSLHGAEAFF.

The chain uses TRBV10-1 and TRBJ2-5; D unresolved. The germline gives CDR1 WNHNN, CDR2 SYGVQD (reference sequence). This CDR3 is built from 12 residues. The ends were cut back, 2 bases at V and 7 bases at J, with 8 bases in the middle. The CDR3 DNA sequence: TGCGCCAGCAGTGAGCCGGGCGGGACCCAGTACTTC. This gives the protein CASSEPGGTQYF.

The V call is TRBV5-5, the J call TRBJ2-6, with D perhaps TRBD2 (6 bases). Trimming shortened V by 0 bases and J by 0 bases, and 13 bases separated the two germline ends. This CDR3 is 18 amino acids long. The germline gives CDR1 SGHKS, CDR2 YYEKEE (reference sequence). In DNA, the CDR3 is TGTGCCAGCAGCTTGGTGGGGGGACCCGTCTCTGGGGCCAACGTCCTGACTTTC. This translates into CASSLVGGPVSGANVLTF.

CDR3 residues: CASSLTGSTDTQYF. DNA for the CDR3: TGCGCCAGCAGCTTGACAGGGAGCACAGATACGCAGTATTTT. The chain employs TRBV5-1 and TRBJ2-3; TRBD1 might be the D (6 bases). This CDR3 spans 14 amino acids. Germline V lookup: CDR1 SGHRS, CDR2 YFSETQ. Trimming pared 1 base from V and 0 bases from J, leaving 6 bases between.

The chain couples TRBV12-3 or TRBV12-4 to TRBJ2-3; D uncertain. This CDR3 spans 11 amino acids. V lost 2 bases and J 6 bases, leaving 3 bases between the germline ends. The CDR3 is CASSLLDTQYF. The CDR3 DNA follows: TGTGCCAGCAGTTTACTTGATACGCAGTATTTT.

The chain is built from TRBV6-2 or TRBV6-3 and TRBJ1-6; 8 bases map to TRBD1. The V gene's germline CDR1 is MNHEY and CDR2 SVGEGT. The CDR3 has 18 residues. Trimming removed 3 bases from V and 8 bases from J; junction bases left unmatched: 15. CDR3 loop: CASSYIIGQGARYSPLHF. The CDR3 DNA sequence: TGTGCCAGCAGTTATATCATCGGGCAGGGGGCTCGATATTCACCCCTCCACTTT.

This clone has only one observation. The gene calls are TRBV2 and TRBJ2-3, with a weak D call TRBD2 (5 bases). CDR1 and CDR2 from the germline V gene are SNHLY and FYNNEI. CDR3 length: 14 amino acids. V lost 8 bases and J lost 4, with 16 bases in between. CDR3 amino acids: CASESGVRADTQYF. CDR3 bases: TGTGCCAGCGAATCCGGAGTGAGGGCAGATACGCAGTATTTT.

The CDR3 sequence is CASSFGGGLDEQYF. As DNA, the CDR3 is TGCGCCAGCAGCTTTGGCGGAGGTCTTGACGAGCAGTACTTC. This chain links TRBV5-1 with TRBJ2-7; tentatively, D is TRBD2 (5 bases). Trimming stripped 2 bases from V and 5 bases from J, with 14 bases between. The CDR3 extends over 14 amino acids. Germline CDR1 is SGHRS and CDR2 is YFSETQ.

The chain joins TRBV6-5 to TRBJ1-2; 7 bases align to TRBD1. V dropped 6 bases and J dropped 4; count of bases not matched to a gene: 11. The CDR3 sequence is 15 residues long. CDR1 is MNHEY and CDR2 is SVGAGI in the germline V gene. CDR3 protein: CASSPTGAEIYGYTF. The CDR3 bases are TGTGCCAGCAGCCCCACAGGGGCGGAAATCTATGGCTACACCTTC.

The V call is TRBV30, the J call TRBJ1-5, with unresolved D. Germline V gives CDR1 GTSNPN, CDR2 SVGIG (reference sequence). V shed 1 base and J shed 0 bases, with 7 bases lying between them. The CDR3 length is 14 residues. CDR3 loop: CAWSARLSNQPQHF. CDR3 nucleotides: TGTGCCTGGAGTGCAAGGCTTAGCAATCAGCCCCAGCATTTT.

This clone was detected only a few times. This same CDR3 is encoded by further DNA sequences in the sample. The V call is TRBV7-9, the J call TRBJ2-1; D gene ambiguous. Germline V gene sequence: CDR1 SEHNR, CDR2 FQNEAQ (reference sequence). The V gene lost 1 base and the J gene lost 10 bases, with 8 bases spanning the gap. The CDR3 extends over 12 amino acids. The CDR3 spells CASSLGSYEQFF. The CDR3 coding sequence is TGTGCCAGCAGCTTAGGATCTTACGAGCAGTTCTTC.

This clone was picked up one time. The CDR3, as DNA: TGCGCCAGCAGCCAAGAGAATGGGGGGGGTAATGAAAAACTGTTTTTT. Translated, it gives CASSQENGGGNEKLFF. The J gene is TRBJ1-4, the V gene TRBV4-1; a possible D gene is TRBD1 (5 bases). Trimming removed 0 bases at V and 4 bases at J, with 12 bases between. The CDR3 runs 16 residues. Germline CDR1 reads MGHRA; CDR2 reads YSYEKL.